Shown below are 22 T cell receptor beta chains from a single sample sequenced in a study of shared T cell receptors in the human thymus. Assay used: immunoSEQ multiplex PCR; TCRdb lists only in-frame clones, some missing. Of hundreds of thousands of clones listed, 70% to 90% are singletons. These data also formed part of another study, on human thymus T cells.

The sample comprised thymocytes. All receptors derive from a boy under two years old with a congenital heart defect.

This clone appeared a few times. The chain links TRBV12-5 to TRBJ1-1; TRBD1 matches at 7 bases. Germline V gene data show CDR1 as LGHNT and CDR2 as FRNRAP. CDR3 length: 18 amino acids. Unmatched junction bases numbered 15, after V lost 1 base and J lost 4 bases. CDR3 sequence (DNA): TGTGCTAGTGGTTTGGGATCAGGGGGTGGGACAGCCATCACTGAAGCTTTCTTT. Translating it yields CASGLGSGGGTAITEAFF.

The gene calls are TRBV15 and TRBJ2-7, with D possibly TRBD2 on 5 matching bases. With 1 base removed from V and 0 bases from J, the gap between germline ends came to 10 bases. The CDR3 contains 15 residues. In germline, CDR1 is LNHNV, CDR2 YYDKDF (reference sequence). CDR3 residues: CATSRVLGSSYEQYF. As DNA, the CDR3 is TGTGCCACCAGCAGAGTCCTGGGGAGCTCCTACGAGCAGTACTTC.

The CDR3 nucleotides are TGCGCCAGCAGCTTGACGGGACAGGGGTCATGGACCCAGTACTTC. The encoded protein is CASSLTGQGSWTQYF. The rearrangement uses TRBV5-1 and TRBJ2-5; TRBD1 matches at 10 bases. CDR3 length: 15 residues. The trim removed 1 base at V and 7 bases at J, leaving 7 bases unmatched. Germline V CDR1 and CDR2: SGHRS, YFSETQ. Using reference TRBV5-1 and TRBJ2-5 for the parts outside the CDR3, the full variable domain is KAGVTQTPRYLIKTRGQQVTLSCSPISGHRSVSWYQQTPGQGLQFLFEYFSETQRNKGNFPGRFSGRQFSNSRSEMNVSTLELGDSALYLCASSLTGQGSWTQYFGPGTRLLVL.

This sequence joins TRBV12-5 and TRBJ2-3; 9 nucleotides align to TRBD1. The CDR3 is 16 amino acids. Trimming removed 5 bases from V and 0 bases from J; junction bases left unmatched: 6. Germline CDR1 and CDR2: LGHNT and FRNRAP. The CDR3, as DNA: TGTGCTAGTGGTATGTGGACAGGGGCTAGCACAGATACGCAGTATTTT. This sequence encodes CASGMWTGASTDTQYF.

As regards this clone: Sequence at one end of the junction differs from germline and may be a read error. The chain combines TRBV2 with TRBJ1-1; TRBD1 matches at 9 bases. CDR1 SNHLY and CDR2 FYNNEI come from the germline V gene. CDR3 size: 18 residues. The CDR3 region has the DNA TGTGCCAGCAGTGAACGGGAAACAGGGGGCGAAGAGAACACTGAAGATTTCTTT. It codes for CASSERETGGEENTEDFF.

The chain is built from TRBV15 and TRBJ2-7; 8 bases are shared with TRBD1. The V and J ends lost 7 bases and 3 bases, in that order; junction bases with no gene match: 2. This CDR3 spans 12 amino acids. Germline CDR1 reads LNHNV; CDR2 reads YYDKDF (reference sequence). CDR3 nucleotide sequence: TGTGCCACCAAAGGACAGGGCTACGAGCAGTACTTC. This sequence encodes CATKGQGYEQYF.

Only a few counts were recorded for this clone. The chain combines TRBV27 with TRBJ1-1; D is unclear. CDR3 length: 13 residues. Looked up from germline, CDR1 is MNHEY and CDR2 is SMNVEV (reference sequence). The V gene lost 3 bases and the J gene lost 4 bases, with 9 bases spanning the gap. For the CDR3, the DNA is TGTGCCAGCAGTTTTGGAGGGCGCACTGAAGCTTTCTTT. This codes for CASSFGGRTEAFF.

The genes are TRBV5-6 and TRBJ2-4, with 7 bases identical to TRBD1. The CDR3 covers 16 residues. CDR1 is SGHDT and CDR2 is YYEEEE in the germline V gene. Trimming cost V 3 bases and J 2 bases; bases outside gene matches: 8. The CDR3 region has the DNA TGTGCCAGCAGCTCCGACAGGGTTGGTTCCAAAAACATTCAGTACTTC. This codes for CASSSDRVGSKNIQYF. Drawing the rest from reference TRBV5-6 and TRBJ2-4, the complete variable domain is DAGVTQSPTHLIKTRGQQVTLRCSPKSGHDTVSWYQQALGQGPQFIFQYYEEEERQRGNFPDRFSGHQFPNYSSELNVNALLLGDSALYLCASSSDRVGSKNIQYFGAGTRLSVL.

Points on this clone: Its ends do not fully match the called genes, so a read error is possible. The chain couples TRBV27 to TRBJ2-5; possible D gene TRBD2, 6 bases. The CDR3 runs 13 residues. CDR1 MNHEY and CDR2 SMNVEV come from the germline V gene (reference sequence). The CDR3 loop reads CASSCRDRREQYF. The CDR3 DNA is TGTGCCAGTAGTTGTAGGGACCGGAGGGAGCAGTACTTC.

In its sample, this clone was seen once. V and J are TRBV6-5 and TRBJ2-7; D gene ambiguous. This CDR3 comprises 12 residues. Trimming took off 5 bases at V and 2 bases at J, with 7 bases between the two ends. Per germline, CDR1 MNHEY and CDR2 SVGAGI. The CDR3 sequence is CASSNYTYEQYF. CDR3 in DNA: TGTGCCAGCAGTAACTACACCTACGAGCAGTACTTC.

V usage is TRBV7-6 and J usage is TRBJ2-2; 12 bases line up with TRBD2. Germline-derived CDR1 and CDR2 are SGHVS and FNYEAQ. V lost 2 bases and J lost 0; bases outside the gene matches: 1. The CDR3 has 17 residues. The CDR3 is CASSLTSGRTNTGELFF. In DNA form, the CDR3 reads TGTGCCAGCAGCTTAACTAGCGGGAGGACGAACACCGGGGAGCTGTTTTTT.

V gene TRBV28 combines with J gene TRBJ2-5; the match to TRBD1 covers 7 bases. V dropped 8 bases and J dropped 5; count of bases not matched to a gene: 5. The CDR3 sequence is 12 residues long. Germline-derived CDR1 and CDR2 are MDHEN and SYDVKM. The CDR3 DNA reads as TGTGCCAGCCAGGGGACAGCGGAGACCCAGTACTTC. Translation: CASQGTAETQYF.

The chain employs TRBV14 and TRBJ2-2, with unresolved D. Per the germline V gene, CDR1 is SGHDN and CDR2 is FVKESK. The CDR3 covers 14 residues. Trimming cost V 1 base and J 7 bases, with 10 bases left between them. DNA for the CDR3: TGTGCCAGCAGCCAAGTAGAGTTTCACGGGGAGCTGTTTTTT. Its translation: CASSQVEFHGELFF.

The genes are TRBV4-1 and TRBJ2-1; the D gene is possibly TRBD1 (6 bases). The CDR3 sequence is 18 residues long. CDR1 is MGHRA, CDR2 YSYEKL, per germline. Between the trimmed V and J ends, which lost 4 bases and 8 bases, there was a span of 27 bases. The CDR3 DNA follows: TGCGCCAGCAGCCGCACAGGGAAAGGGGTTGACCCTGACCATGAGCAGTTCTTC. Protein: CASSRTGKGVDPDHEQFF.

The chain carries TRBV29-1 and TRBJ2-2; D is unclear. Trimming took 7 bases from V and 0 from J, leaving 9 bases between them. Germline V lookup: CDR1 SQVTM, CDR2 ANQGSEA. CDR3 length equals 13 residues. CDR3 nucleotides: TGCAGCGCACAGAGAGCGAACACCGGGGAGCTGTTTTTT. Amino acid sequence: CSAQRANTGELFF.

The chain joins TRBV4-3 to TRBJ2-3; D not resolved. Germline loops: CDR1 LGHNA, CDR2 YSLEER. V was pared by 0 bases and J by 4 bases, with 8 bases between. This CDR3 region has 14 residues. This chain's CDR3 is CASSQDLEADTQYF. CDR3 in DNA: TGCGCCAGCAGCCAAGACCTAGAGGCAGATACGCAGTATTTT.

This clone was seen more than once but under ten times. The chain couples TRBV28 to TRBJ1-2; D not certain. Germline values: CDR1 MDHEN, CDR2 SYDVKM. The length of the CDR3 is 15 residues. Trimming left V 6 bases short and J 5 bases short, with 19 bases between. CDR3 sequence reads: CASSRTVQVRYGYTF. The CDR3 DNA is TGTGCCAGCAGCCGCACGGTGCAGGTTAGGTATGGCTACACCTTC.

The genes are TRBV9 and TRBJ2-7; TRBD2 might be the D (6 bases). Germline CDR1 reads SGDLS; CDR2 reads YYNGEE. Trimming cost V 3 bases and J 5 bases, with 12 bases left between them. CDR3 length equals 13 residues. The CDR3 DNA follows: TGTGCCAGCAGCGGGTGGGGCGGGAACGAGCAGTACTTC. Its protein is CASSGWGGNEQYF. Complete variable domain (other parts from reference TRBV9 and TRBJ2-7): DSGVTQTPKHLITATGQRVTLRCSPRSGDLSVYWYQQSLDQGLQFLIQYYNGEERAKGNILERFSAQQFPDLHSELNLSSLELGDSALYFCASSGWGGNEQYFGPGTRLTVT.

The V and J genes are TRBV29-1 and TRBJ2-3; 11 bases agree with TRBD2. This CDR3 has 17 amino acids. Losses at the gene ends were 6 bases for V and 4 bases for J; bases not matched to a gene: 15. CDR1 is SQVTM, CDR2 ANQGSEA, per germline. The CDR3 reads CSVAQGLAERGADTQYF. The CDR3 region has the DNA TGCAGCGTCGCCCAGGGACTAGCGGAGAGGGGCGCAGATACGCAGTATTTT.

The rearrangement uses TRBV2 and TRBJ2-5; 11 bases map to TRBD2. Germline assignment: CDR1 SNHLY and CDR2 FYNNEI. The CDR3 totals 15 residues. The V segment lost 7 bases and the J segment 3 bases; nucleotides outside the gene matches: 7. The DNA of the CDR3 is TGTGCCAGCACCACCCCGGGACTAGCGGAAGAGACCCAGTACTTC. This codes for CASTTPGLAEETQYF. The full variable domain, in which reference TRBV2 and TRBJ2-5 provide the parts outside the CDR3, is EPEVTQTPSHQVTQMGQEVILRCVPISNHLYFYWYRQILGQKVEFLVSFYNNEISEKSEIFDDQFSVERPDGSNFTLKIRSTKLEDSAMYFCASTTPGLAEETQYFGPGTRLLVL.

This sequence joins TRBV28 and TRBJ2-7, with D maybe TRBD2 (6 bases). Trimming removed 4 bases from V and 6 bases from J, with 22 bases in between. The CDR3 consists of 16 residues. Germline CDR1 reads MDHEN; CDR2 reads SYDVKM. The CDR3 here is CASSSFTQSGLTEQYF. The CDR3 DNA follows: TGTGCCAGCAGTTCCTTTACCCAGTCCGGACTAACCGAGCAGTACTTC.

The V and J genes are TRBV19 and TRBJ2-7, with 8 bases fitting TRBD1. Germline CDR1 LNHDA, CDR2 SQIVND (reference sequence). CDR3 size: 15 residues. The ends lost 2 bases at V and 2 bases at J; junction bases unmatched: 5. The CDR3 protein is CASSIPGQGTYEQYF. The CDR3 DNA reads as TGTGCCAGTAGTATACCCGGACAGGGCACCTACGAGCAGTACTTC.